Below, one T cell receptor (beta chain) is given with its context. Its antigen is unknown. No clone much larger than this one lies a single base away; base qualities are absent. Patients with a history of autoimmune disease or receiving systemic immunosuppression were excluded from the trial. Peripheral blood for TCR sequencing was collected from all dose cohorts at baseline, on cycle 4 day 1, and on cycle 7 day 1. The samples were drawn from a first-in-human, open-label, multicenter phase I dose-escalation trial of ivuxolimab. Adults with locally advanced or metastatic head and neck squamous cell, hepatocellular, melanoma or renal cell carcinoma were enrolled in the trial. CD4+ and CD8+ T cells were sorted separately from peripheral blood before TCR sequencing. To sequence the TCRbeta CDR3 region, genomic DNA was isolated from the sorted cells. The immunoSEQ Assay was used for sequencing of TCRbeta CDR3 regions. As stored in TCRdb, this immuneACCESS dataset retains in-frame rearrangements with V and J assigned. A fraction of the clones does not appear; measured against another copy, unresolved V genes explain less than half of the discrepancy, and the remainder lacks a known reason. A total of about 62,000 clones appear in this sample, less than 85% of them only once. About a tenth of the sample is held by the ten biggest clonotypes.

This entry is derived from a study of OX40 agonist ivuxolimab in advanced cancers. At the level of the whole study: Ivuxolimab was a fully human IgG2 agonistic monoclonal antibody targeting the costimulatory receptor OX40 (CD134). Intravenous ivuxolimab was administered to patients every 2 weeks at six dose levels: 0.01, 0.1, 0.3, 1.5, 3 and 10 mg/kg. Of the 50 or so patients in dose escalation, approximately 20 had hepatocellular carcinoma, some 15 had melanoma, 9 had renal cell carcinoma and 9 had head and neck cancer. Partial responses occurred in three dose-escalation patients: two with cutaneous melanoma and one with hepatocellular carcinoma. The paper covers the monotherapy dose-escalation part of the phase I ivuxolimab trial, which included N ≈ 50 patients. A male proportion of under 85% and a mean age of roughly 55 years, ranging from roughly 23 to 90, were recorded for the dose-escalation cohort. The point of sequencing TCRbeta in the periphery was to test whether ivuxolimab changed TCR sequence diversity and drove clonal T-cell expansion. Patients were allowed to have had prior anti-PD-1, anti-PD-L1 or anti-CTLA-4 therapy, and approximately 43% of the dose-escalation patients had previously received checkpoint inhibitors.

Overall study outcomes, separate from this receptor: At doses from 0.1 to 3.0 mg/kg, clonal expansion was seen in both CD4+ and CD8+ blood T cells between baseline and week 6. Which antigens the clonally expanded peripheral T cells were specific for was not determined. Partial responders in the 0.1-3.0 mg/kg groups had among the lowest normalized peripheral clonal expansion, especially among CD8+ T cells. Low levels of normalized T-cell clonal expansion were also seen in some patients who did not respond. After ivuxolimab, expanded clones were on average more numerous among CD8+ T cells than among CD4+ T cells.

The sequencing here drew on CD4+ or CD8+ T cells sorted from blood, taken in a trial of the OX40 agonist ivuxolimab. The TCR originated in an adult with an advanced solid tumor such as melanoma, head and neck, liver or kidney cancer.

In nucleotides, the sequence is TGTGCCAGCGGGGTATACACCGGGGAGCTGTTTTTT. Its translation is CASGVYTGELFF. Rearrangement joined TRBV9 to TRBJ2-2; confidence is insufficient to name the D gene. Its CDR3 holds 12 amino acids, cysteine through phenylalanine. Only the CDR3 DNA is retained, 36 bases long and in frame from the first base. CDR1 is given as SGDLS and CDR2 as YYNGEE, both from the germline V gene. V loses 7 bases, J loses 3 bases, and the germline ends lie 7 bases apart.